The present TCR beta chain was sequenced within a study of cytomegalovirus exposure and HLA in healthy donors. Study findings and constraints: The authors excluded some V segments, including TRBV6-2 and TRBV6-3, as indistinguishable. Evidence from a later analysis indicated that most CMV-associated TCR beta chains looked HLA-restricted.

For this clone: Its target is not known.

PCR primers comprised 60 Vbeta and 13 Jbeta primers. TCRdb's copy holds only in-frame clones and misses some; the assay was immunoSEQ multiplex PCR. Here the sample spans 140,000 or so clones, around 79% being singletons. V dropped 2 bases and J dropped 1; count of bases not matched to a gene: 8. This CDR3 has 16 amino acids. Germline values: CDR1 SGHRS, CDR2 YFSETQ. The clonotype originates from a woman in her thirties in good health and CMV-seronegative. The chain carries TRBV5-1 and TRBJ1-1; the match to TRBD1 covers 7 bases. The sequenced sample consisted of PBMCs. The chain's CDR3 is CASSFEGAASNTEAFF. The CDR3 DNA is TGCGCCAGCAGCTTTGAGGGGGCAGCCTCGAACACTGAAGCTTTCTTT. Supplemented by reference TRBV5-1 and TRBJ1-1, the full variable domain reads KAGVTQTPRYLIKTRGQQVTLSCSPISGHRSVSWYQQTPGQGLQFLFEYFSETQRNKGNFPGRFSGRQFSNSRSEMNVSTLELGDSALYLCASSFEGAASNTEAFFGQGTRLTVV.